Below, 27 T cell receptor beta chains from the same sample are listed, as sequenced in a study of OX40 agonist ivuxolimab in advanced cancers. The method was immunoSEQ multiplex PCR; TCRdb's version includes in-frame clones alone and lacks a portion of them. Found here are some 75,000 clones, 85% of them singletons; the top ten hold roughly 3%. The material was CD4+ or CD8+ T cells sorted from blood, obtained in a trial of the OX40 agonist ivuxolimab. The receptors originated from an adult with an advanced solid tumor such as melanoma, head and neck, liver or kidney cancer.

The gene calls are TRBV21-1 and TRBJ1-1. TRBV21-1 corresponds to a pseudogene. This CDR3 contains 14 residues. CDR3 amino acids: CASPPIPTPFEAFF. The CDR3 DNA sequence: TGTGCCAGCCCCCCCATTCCAACCCCCTTTGAAGCTTTCTTT.

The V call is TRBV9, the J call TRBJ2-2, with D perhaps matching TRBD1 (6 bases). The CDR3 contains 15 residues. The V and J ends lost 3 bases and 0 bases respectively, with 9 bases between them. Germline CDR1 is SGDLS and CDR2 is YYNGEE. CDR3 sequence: CASSAPGANTGELFF. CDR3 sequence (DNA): TGTGCCAGCAGCGCCCCAGGGGCGAACACCGGGGAGCTGTTTTTT.

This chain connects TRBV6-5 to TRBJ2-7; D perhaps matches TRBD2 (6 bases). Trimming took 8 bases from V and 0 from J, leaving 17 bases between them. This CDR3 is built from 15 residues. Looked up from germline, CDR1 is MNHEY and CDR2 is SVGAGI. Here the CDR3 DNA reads TGTGCCAGCCGGGGCGGGCAGCGGGCCTCCTACGAGCAGTACTTC. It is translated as CASRGGQRASYEQYF.

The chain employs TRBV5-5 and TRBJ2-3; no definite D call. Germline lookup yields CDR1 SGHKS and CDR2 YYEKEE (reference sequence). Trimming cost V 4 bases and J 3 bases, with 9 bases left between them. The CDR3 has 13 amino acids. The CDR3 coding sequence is TGTGCCAGCAGCCCCGAGACAACAGATACGCAGTATTTT. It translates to CASSPETTDTQYF.

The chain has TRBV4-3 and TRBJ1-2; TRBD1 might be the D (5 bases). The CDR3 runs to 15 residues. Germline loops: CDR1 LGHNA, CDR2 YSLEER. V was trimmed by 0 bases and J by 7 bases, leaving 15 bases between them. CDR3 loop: CASSQDPGGIGGYTF. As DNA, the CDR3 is TGCGCCAGCAGCCAAGATCCGGGGGGGATAGGTGGCTACACCTTC.

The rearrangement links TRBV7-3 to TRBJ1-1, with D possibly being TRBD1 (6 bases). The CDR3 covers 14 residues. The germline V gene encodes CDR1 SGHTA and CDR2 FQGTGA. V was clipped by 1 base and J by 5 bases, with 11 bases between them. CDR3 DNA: TGTGCCAGCAGCTTAAATAACCAGGGGACTGAAGCTTTCTTT. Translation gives CASSLNNQGTEAFF.

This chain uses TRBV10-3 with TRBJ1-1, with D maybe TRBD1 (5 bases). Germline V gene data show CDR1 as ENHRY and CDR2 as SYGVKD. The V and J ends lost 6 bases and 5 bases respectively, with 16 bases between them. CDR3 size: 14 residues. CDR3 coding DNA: TGTGCCATCAGGGCCCCCAGCAGGGAAACTGAAGCTTTCTTT. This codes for CAIRAPSRETEAFF.

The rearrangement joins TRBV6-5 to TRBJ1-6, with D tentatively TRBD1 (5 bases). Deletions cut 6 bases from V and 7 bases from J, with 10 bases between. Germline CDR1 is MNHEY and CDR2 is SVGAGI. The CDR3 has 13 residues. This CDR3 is CASSLGTNSPLHF. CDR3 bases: TGTGCCAGCAGCCTTGGGACGAATTCACCCCTCCACTTT.

The CDR3 protein is CASRESRGAGIYEQYF. In nucleotides, the CDR3 is TGTGCCAGTAGAGAGAGTCGGGGGGCGGGGATCTACGAGCAGTACTTC. This chain connects TRBV19 to TRBJ2-7, with TRBD2 as a possible D gene (7 bases). The length of the CDR3 is 16 residues. Germline assignment: CDR1 LNHDA and CDR2 SQIVND (reference sequence). The germline V and J ends were trimmed by 6 bases and 3 bases, with 21 bases remaining between them.

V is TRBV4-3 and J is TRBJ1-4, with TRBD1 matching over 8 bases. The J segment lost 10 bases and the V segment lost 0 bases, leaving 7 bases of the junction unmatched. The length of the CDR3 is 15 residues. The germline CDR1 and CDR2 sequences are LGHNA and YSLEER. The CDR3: CASSQEDRAEGKLFF. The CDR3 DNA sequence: TGCGCCAGCAGCCAAGAGGACAGGGCCGAGGGAAAACTGTTTTTT.

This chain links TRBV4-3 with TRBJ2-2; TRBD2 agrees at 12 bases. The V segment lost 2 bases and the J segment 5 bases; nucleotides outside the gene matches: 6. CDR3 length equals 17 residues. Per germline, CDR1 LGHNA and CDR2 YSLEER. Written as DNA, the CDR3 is TGCGCCAGCAGCCAAAGCACTAGCGGGGGGTATACCGGGGAGCTGTTTTTT. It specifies CASSQSTSGGYTGELFF.

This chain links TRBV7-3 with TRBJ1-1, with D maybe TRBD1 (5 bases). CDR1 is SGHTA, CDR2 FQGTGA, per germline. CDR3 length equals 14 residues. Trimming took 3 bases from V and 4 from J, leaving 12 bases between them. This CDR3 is CASSLRQSGTEAFF. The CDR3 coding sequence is TGTGCCAGCAGCTTGCGACAGTCGGGCACTGAAGCTTTCTTT.

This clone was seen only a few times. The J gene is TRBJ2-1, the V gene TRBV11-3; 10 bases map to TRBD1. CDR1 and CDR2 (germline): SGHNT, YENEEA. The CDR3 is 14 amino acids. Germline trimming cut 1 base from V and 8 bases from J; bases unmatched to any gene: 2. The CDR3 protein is CASSLGDRGYEQFF. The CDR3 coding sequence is TGTGCCAGCAGCTTAGGGGACAGGGGCTATGAGCAGTTCTTC. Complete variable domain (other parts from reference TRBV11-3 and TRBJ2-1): EAGVVQSPRYKIIEKKQPVAFWCNPISGHNTLYWYLQNLGQGPELLIRYENEEAVDDSQLPKDRFSAERLKGVDSTLKIQPAELGDSAVYLCASSLGDRGYEQFFGPGTRLTVL.

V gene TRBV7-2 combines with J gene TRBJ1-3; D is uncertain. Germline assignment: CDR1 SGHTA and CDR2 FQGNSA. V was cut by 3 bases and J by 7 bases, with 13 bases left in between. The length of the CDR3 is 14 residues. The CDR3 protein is CASSFEALRNTIYF. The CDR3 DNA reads TGTGCCAGCAGCTTTGAAGCACTGCGGAACACCATATATTTT. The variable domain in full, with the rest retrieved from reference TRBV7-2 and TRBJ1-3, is GAGVSQSPSNKVTEKGKDVELRCDPISGHTALYWYRQSLGQGLEFLIYFQGNSAPDKSGLPSDRFSAERTGGSVSTLTIQRTQQEDSAVYLCASSFEALRNTIYFGEGSWLTVV.

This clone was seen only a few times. The CDR3 loop reads CAWSGGLTGVNTEAFF. CDR3 bases: TGTGCCTGGAGTGGGGGCCTGACAGGGGTGAACACTGAAGCTTTCTTT. The V call is TRBV30, the J call TRBJ1-1; 8 bases fit TRBD1. CDR1 GTSNPN and CDR2 SVGIG come from the germline V gene (reference sequence). There are 16 residues in the CDR3. Trimming at V came to 1 base and at J to 0 bases, leaving 7 bases not matched to a gene.

The CDR3 here is CASSIDRIGYTF. CDR3 DNA sequence: TGTGCCAGTAGTATAGATCGTATTGGCTACACCTTC. V and J are TRBV19 and TRBJ1-2; no clear D. CDR1 is LNHDA and CDR2 is SQIVND in the germline V gene (reference sequence). This CDR3 contains 12 residues. V lost 0 bases and J lost 7, with 6 bases in between. The variable domain in full, with the rest retrieved from reference TRBV19 and TRBJ1-2, is DGGITQSPKYLFRKEGQNVTLSCEQNLNHDAMYWYRQDPGQGLRLIYYSQIVNDFQKGDIAEGYSVSREKKESFPLTVTSAQKNPTAFYLCASSIDRIGYTFGSGTRLTVV.

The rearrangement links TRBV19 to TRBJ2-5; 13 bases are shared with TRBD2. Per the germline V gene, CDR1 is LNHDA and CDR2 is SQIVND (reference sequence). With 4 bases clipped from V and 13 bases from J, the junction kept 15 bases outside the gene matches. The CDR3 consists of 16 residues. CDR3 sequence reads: CASSKQRTSGRDFVYF. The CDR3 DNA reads TGTGCCAGTAGTAAACAAAGGACTAGCGGGAGAGATTTTGTGTACTTC.

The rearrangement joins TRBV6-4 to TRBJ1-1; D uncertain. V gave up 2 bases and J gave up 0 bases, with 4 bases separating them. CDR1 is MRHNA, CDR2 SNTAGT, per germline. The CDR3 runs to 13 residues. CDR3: CASSDIMNTEAFF. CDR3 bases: TGTGCCAGCAGTGACATTATGAACACTGAAGCTTTCTTT.

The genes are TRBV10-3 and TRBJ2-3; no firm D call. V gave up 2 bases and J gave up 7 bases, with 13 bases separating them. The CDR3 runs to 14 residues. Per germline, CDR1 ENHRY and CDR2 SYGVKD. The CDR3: CAISETISGNTQYF. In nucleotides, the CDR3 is TGTGCCATCAGTGAGACGATATCGGGTAATACGCAGTATTTT.

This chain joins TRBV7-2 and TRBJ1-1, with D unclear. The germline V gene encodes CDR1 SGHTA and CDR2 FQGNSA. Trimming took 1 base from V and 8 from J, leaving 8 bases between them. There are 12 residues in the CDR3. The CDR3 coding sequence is TGTGCCAGCAGCTTAGATCCGGGGGAAGCTTTCTTT. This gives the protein CASSLDPGEAFF.

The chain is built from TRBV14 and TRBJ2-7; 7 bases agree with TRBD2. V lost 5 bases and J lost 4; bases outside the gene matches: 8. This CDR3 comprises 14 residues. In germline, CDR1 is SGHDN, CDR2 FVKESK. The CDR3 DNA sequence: TGTGCCAGCAGCAGGACTAGTATTTCGTACGAGCAGTACTTC. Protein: CASSRTSISYEQYF.

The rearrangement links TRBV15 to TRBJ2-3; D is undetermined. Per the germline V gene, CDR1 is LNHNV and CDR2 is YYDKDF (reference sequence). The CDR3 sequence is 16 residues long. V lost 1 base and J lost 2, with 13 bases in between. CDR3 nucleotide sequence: TGTGCCACCAGCAGAGTCCCGCCTAGGGACACAGATACGCAGTATTTT. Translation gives CATSRVPPRDTDTQYF.

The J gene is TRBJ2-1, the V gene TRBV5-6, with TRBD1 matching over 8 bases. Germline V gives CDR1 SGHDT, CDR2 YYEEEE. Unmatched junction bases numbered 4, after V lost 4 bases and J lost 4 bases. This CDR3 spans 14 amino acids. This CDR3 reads CASSAGQVYNEQFF. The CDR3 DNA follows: TGTGCCAGCAGCGCGGGACAGGTTTACAATGAGCAGTTCTTC.

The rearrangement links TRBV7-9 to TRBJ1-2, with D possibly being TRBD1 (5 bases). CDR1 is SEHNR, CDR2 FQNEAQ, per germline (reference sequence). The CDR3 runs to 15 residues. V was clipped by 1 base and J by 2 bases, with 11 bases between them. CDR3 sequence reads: CASSLGQGLNYGYTF. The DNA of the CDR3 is TGTGCCAGCAGCTTAGGTCAGGGCTTGAACTATGGCTACACCTTC.

The CDR3 DNA sequence: TGCGCCAGCAGCCATGGCGACAGGAACACTGAAGCTTTCTTT. Its translation is CASSHGDRNTEAFF. The chain carries TRBV4-1 and TRBJ1-1; possibly TRBD1 for D (5 bases). V was clipped by 3 bases and J by 1 base, with 9 bases between them. Germline CDR1 MGHRA, CDR2 YSYEKL. The CDR3 covers 14 residues.

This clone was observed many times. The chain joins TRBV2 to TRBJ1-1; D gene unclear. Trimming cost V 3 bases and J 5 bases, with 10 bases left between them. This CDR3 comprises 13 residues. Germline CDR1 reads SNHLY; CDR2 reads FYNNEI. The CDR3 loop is CASSEERHTEAFF. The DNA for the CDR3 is TGTGCCAGCAGTGAGGAGCGACATACTGAAGCTTTCTTT.

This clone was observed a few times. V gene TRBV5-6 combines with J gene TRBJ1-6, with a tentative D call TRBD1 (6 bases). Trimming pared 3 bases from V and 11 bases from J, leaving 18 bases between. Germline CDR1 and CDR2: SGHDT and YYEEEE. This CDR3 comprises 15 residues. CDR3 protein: CASSSPGGRRAPLHF. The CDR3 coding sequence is TGTGCCAGCAGCTCGCCGGGGGGGCGGAGAGCACCCCTCCACTTT.